This T cell receptor beta chain was identified in a study of blood T cell dynamics during melanoma immunotherapy. TCRdb's table, derived via immunoSEQ multiplex PCR, lists solely in-frame clones and lacks some. The sample comprises some 2,500 clones, 87% of which are singletons, and around 15% rests with the top ten. Time point indicated: week 3, after first cycle of checkpoint inhibitor. This sequence originates from a human donor with melanoma. Sample: blood, taken from a patient treated with checkpoint blockade.

The CDR3 region has the DNA TGTGCCAGCACCCGGGACAGGACCTCCTACGAGCAGTACTTC. Its translation: CASTRDRTSYEQYF. The genes are TRBV27 and TRBJ2-7, with TRBD1 matching 8 bases. The CDR3 runs 14 residues. The V segment lost 7 bases and the J segment 0 bases; nucleotides outside the gene matches: 5. Germline V CDR1 and CDR2: MNHEY, SMNVEV (reference sequence).